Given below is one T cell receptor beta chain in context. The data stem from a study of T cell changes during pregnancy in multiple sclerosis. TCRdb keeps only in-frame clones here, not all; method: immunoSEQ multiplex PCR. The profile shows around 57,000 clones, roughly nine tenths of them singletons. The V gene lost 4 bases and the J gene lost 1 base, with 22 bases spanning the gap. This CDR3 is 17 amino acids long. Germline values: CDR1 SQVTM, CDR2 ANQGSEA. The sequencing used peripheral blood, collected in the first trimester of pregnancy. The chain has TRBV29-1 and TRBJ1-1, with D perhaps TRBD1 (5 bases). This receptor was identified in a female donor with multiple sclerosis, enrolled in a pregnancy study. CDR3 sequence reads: CSVVPRMVTGANTEAFF. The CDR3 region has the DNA TGCAGCGTTGTCCCTCGTATGGTTACAGGCGCGAACACTGAAGCTTTCTTT.